This T cell receptor beta chain was documented in a study of T cell responses to AZD1222 COVID-19 vaccine. This clone appeared a single time. The target antigen is unknown. V gave up 0 bases and J gave up 4 bases, with 6 bases separating them. Germline lookup yields CDR1 GTSNPN and CDR2 SVGIG (reference sequence). The CDR3 consists of 12 residues. The table came from immunoSEQ multiplex PCR; TCRdb's copy has only in-frame clones and leaves some out. The sample has roughly 97,000 clones; over 75% are singletons. Overall study findings and caveats: Spike-wide vaccine-associated CD4 TCRs dominated at 160-218 and 743-854. The donors showed a predominance of white British ancestry and of females, with possible underestimation of clonal diversity. Nearly half of unique spike-specific TCRs reportedly avoided B.1.351 and B.1.1.7 mutated regions. Repertoires were collected only later (after the peak T cell response had occurred).

The sample here was peripheral blood, taken on day 0 of AZD1222 vaccination. This TCR was recovered from an adult in good health. This chain uses TRBV30 with TRBJ1-2; D not certain. CDR3 coding DNA: TGTGCCTGGAGTGTCGGTCGCTATGGCTACACCTTC. It translates to CAWSVGRYGYTF.